Shown below are 17 T cell receptor beta chains from a single sample sequenced in a study of cytomegalovirus exposure and HLA in healthy donors. A multiplex PCR was run with 60 Vbeta primers and 13 Jbeta primers. Some clones are missing from TCRdb's copy, which holds only in-frame ones; the method was immunoSEQ multiplex PCR. In the table there are some 130,000 clones, over 60% of which are singletons. Sequencing was carried out using PBMCs. The receptors were gathered from a male donor in good health and CMV-seropositive.

The V gene is TRBV5-5, the J gene TRBJ1-2, with 7 bases lining up with TRBD1. The length of the CDR3 is 15 residues. The V gene's germline CDR1 is SGHKS and CDR2 YYEKEE (reference sequence). The V gene end was trimmed by 4 bases and the J gene end by 4 bases; junction bases not matched to a gene: 10. This CDR3 reads CASSAPGGSIYGYTF. Written as DNA, the CDR3 is TGTGCCAGCAGCGCTCCAGGGGGATCAATCTATGGCTACACCTTC.

The V gene is TRBV6-1, the J gene TRBJ1-2; 10 nucleotides agree with TRBD1. This CDR3 has 14 amino acids. Germline V gene lookup returns CDR1 MNHNS and CDR2 SASEGT. J gave up 7 bases and V 3 bases, and 5 bases lay outside the gene matches. The CDR3 protein is CASSDPGQGFGYTF. CDR3 sequence (DNA): TGTGCCAGCAGTGACCCGGGACAGGGGTTTGGCTACACCTTC.

The genes are TRBV6-1 and TRBJ1-1; TRBD1 aligns across 7 bases. Per the germline V gene, CDR1 is MNHNS and CDR2 is SASEGT. The CDR3 totals 15 residues. V lost 0 bases, J lost 7 bases, and 8 bases stayed unmatched. As DNA, the CDR3 is TGTGCCAGCAGTGAAGCAGCAGGGGGATATGGTGAAGCTTTCTTT. This gives the protein CASSEAAGGYGEAFF.

DNA for the CDR3: TGTGCCAGCAGCTCGTTGGGGAGGGACGGGGAGCTGTTTTTT. This encodes CASSSLGRDGELFF. The V and J genes are TRBV11-1 and TRBJ2-2, with 7 positions matching TRBD2. J lost 7 bases, V lost 4 bases, and 6 bases had no gene match. The CDR3 is 14 residues long. The germline gives CDR1 SGHAT, CDR2 FQDESV (reference sequence).

The chain uses TRBV5-1 and TRBJ2-7; 9 bases agree with TRBD1. Unmatched junction bases numbered 3, after V lost 0 bases and J lost 2 bases. The germline V gene has CDR1 SGHRS and CDR2 YFSETQ. The CDR3 contains 15 residues. As DNA, the CDR3 is TGCGCCAGCAGCTTGGCGGACAGGGGCCCCTACGAGCAGTACTTC. Translated, it gives CASSLADRGPYEQYF.

The chain recombines TRBV4-2 with TRBJ2-7, with TRBD1 matching over 7 bases. The CDR3 covers 16 residues. V lost 0 bases, J lost 1 base, and 6 bases stayed unmatched. The germline V gene has CDR1 LGHNA and CDR2 YNFKEQ. The chain's CDR3 is CASSQETTGDSYEQYF. CDR3 in DNA: TGTGCCAGCAGCCAAGAAACCACAGGGGATTCCTACGAGCAGTACTTC.

This clone was counted once. The chain recombines TRBV29-1 with TRBJ2-7, with D maybe TRBD2 (6 bases). V lost 3 bases and J 6 bases, leaving 12 bases between the germline ends. The CDR3 totals 12 residues. Germline assignment: CDR1 SQVTM and CDR2 ANQGSEA. The CDR3 here is CSVDWGVGEQYF. Written as DNA, the CDR3 is TGCAGCGTTGATTGGGGGGTCGGCGAGCAGTACTTC.

The V gene is TRBV14, the J gene TRBJ2-1; 7 positions match TRBD2. The CDR3 totals 16 residues. Germline assignment: CDR1 SGHDN and CDR2 FVKESK. V trimming: 4 bases; J trimming: 4 bases; junction bases outside the gene matches: 10. The CDR3 loop reads CASSPGVSGIYNEQFF. CDR3 DNA: TGTGCCAGCAGCCCGGGTGTAAGCGGGATATACAATGAGCAGTTCTTC.

This clone was found a few times. The V and J genes are TRBV11-1 and TRBJ2-1, with TRBD1 matching over 7 bases. Germline CDR1 is SGHAT and CDR2 is FQDESV (reference sequence). CDR3 length: 13 residues. Unmatched junction bases numbered 8, after V lost 5 bases and J lost 10 bases. The CDR3 DNA is TGTGCCAGCAGCGTCGGACAGGCACAGGAGCAGTTCTTC. The encoded protein is CASSVGQAQEQFF.

Only a few counts were recorded for this clone. This chain connects TRBV6-1 to TRBJ2-6; the D gene is possibly TRBD2 (5 bases). This CDR3 spans 15 amino acids. Germline V CDR1 and CDR2: MNHNS, SASEGT. The V end lost 6 bases, the J end lost 0 bases, and 9 bases lay between the germline ends. CDR3 sequence: CASSRGNSGANVLTF. The CDR3 DNA sequence: TGTGCCAGCAGCCGAGGGAACTCTGGGGCCAACGTCCTGACTTTC.

The J gene is TRBJ1-2, the V gene TRBV6-6; D is undetermined. From germline, CDR1 is MNHNY and CDR2 SVGAGI (reference sequence). The germline V and J ends were trimmed by 7 bases and 2 bases, with 8 bases remaining between them. The CDR3 length is 12 residues. CDR3 region: CASTGTNYGYTF. CDR3 nucleotide sequence: TGTGCCAGCACAGGCACAAACTATGGCTACACCTTC.

This clone was seen more than once but under ten times. This rearrangement joins TRBV7-2 to TRBJ1-2; TRBD1 might be the D (5 bases). V was shortened by 11 bases and J by 4 bases, with 17 bases between the two germline ends. This CDR3 comprises 13 residues. The germline V gene encodes CDR1 SGHTA and CDR2 FQGNSA. CDR3 nucleotides: TGTGCCCTAAGGGACTACCCTAGCTATGGCTACACCTTC. It is translated as CALRDYPSYGYTF. Looking up the rest from reference TRBV7-2 and TRBJ1-2 gives the full variable domain: GAGVSQSPSNKVTEKGKDVELRCDPISGHTALYWYRQSLGQGLEFLIYFQGNSAPDKSGLPSDRFSAERTGGSVSTLTIQRTQQEDSAVYLCALRDYPSYGYTFGSGTRLTVV.

The gene calls are TRBV5-8 and TRBJ1-1, with 10 bases matching TRBD1. Losses at the gene ends were 3 bases for V and 8 bases for J; bases not matched to a gene: 10. Germline V gene sequence: CDR1 SGHTS, CDR2 YDEGEE. CDR3 length: 15 residues. Written as DNA, the CDR3 is TGTGCCAGCAGCTCTTACGACAGGGGGCTTTGCGAAGCTTTCTTT. Translating it yields CASSSYDRGLCEAFF.

The gene calls are TRBV28 and TRBJ1-2, with TRBD1 matching over 10 bases. The V and J ends lost 1 base and 4 bases, in that order; junction bases with no gene match: 9. In germline, CDR1 is MDHEN, CDR2 SYDVKM. CDR3 length equals 17 residues. The CDR3 protein is CASSLYVVGTGVYGYTF. CDR3 sequence (DNA): TGTGCCAGCAGTTTATATGTCGTCGGGACAGGGGTCTATGGCTACACCTTC.

The chain combines TRBV19 with TRBJ1-4; D unresolved. The CDR3 spans 15 residues. CDR1 and CDR2 from the germline V gene are LNHDA and SQIVND (reference sequence). Deletions cut 3 bases from V and 4 bases from J, with 12 bases between. CDR3 sequence: CASSIAAASNEKLFF. CDR3 in DNA: TGTGCCAGTAGTATTGCGGCAGCCAGTAATGAAAAACTGTTTTTT.

The chain joins TRBV15 to TRBJ1-4; 9 bases match TRBD1. Germline loops: CDR1 LNHNV, CDR2 YYDKDF (reference sequence). The length of the CDR3 is 15 residues. The V gene end was trimmed by 6 bases and the J gene end by 3 bases; junction bases not matched to a gene: 5. DNA for the CDR3: TGTGCCACCAGAGGGACAGGGAATTCTAATGAAAAACTGTTTTTT. This translates into CATRGTGNSNEKLFF.

This clone was counted a single time. V usage is TRBV6-5 and J usage is TRBJ1-4, with TRBD1 matching over 7 bases. V shed 2 bases, J shed 8 bases, and the junction held 5 bases outside the gene matches. This CDR3 is built from 14 residues. Germline V gives CDR1 MNHEY, CDR2 SVGAGI. CDR3 nucleotides: TGTGCCAGCAGTTACGGGCAGGGGGAAGAAAAACTGTTTTTT. It yields the protein CASSYGQGEEKLFF.